This T cell receptor (beta chain) was found in a study of vaccination effects on CD4 cells after COVID-19. Within the ViraFEST assay, antigen-specific CD4+ T cells underwent expansion with viral peptide pools prior to sequencing. The culture ran for about 11 days, and then CD4+ T cells were isolated. People in the vaccine group had not been infected with SARS-CoV-2 before, and their nucleocapsid antibodies were negative. At days 3 and 7, half of the medium was exchanged for IL-2 medium. From germline, CDR1 is SGHDT and CDR2 YYEEEE. V was shortened by 2 bases and J by 0 bases, with 8 bases between the two germline ends. This CDR3 spans 14 amino acids. This table comes from immunoSEQ multiplex PCR, and its TCRdb copy is limited to in-frame clones, with some not included. The sample lists 28,000 or so clones, around three quarters occurring once. On this clone: Its antigen is undetermined.

General study points: Substantial clonal contraction characterized both infection- and vaccine-induced clones late after vaccination. Convalescent patients numbered few in the study; early post-infection timepoints were missing entirely.

The chain has TRBV5-6 and TRBJ1-1; D remains unclear. Sequencing was performed on CD4+ T cells from PBMCs cultured with SARS-CoV-2 spike peptides, taken before COVID-19 vaccination. This sequence was found in a human donor who received a COVID-19 vaccine. The CDR3 nucleotides are TGTGCCAGCAGCTTTGGACTCTTGAACACTGAAGCTTTCTTT. Residues: CASSFGLLNTEAFF.